The T cell receptor beta chain under discussion was sequenced for a study of shared clonotypes between healthy human individuals. Study overall: The donor group consisted of a couple of women and a few men, aged 18 to 49. Study-level points and caveats: Sequencing depth was predicted to influence how clonotypes are shared among donors. Generation probabilities were higher for clonotypes shared across all four sorted-subset donors than for unshared ones.

This clone was seen a single time. Its antigen is still unknown. The germline V gene has CDR1 SGDLS and CDR2 YYNGEE. The length of the CDR3 is 15 residues. Trimming took off 8 bases at V and 0 bases at J, with 18 bases between the two ends. Evenly divided among several immunoSEQ plates was the genomic DNA of each subset. Sequenced by immunoSEQ multiplex PCR; TCRdb stores in-frame clones only, minus some. The sample includes approximately 2,200,000 clones, 90% to 95% seen only once; the top ten take 1.5% to 2%. As defined, naive CD8 cells were CD45RO-negative and positively selected for CCR7, with terminally differentiated effector memory CD45RA+ cells excluded.

This chain connects TRBV9 to TRBJ2-7; D gene uncertain. This clonotype was obtained from a man in his late teens or twenties in good health. Some clones in this sample may be carry-over from other donors' samples. The sample taken for sequencing was naive CD8+ T cells from PBMCs. The CDR3 DNA sequence: TGTGCCAGTTCTCTGACTCAGGCCACCTCCTACGAGCAGTACTTC. Its protein product is CASSLTQATSYEQYF.